This TCR beta chain was found in a study of response to subunit inactivated influenza vaccine. Study results and caveats: Few new T cells, the authors suggested, are recruited by each seasonal influenza vaccination.

Concerning this clonotype itself: The antigen is unknown.

V lost 7 bases to trimming and J lost 5 bases, with 12 bases between them. Germline lookup yields CDR1 SNHLY and CDR2 FYNNEI. CDR3 length: 13 residues. MiXCR was run by TCRdb on the RT-PCR reads, yielding one entry per CDR3 protein. The sample consists of fewer than 550,000 distinct CDR3 sequences, about 25% of them appearing once. The sample here was CD4+ T cells sorted from PBMCs, taken roughly 5 days after vaccination. This chain connects TRBV2 to TRBJ2-1; the D gene is possibly TRBD2 (5 bases). The receptor was derived from a man aged 45-65 years who received an inactivated influenza vaccine. CDR3 region: CASTSQPHNEQFF. The CDR3 nucleotides are TGTGCCAGCACTAGCCAGCCTCACAATGAGCAGTTCTTC. The full variable domain, rest sourced from reference TRBV2 and TRBJ2-1, is EPEVTQTPSHQVTQMGQEVILRCVPISNHLYFYWYRQILGQKVEFLVSFYNNEISEKSEIFDDQFSVERPDGSNFTLKIRSTKLEDSAMYFCASTSQPHNEQFFGPGTRLTVL.